This T cell receptor (beta chain) is from a study of shared clonotypes between healthy human individuals. TCRdb keeps only in-frame clones here, not all; method: immunoSEQ multiplex PCR. The sample has some 1,600,000 clones; under 99% are singletons. Trimming took 0 bases from V and 8 from J, leaving 13 bases between them. This CDR3 contains 14 residues. Per germline, CDR1 LGHNA and CDR2 YSLEER. The sequence came from a man between 25 and 39 years old in good health. The sequenced material came from naive CD4+ T cells sorted from blood. Subset denoted: CD45RA+ positively selected. V gene TRBV4-3 combines with J gene TRBJ1-2; D gene ambiguous. The CDR3 bases are TGCGCCAGCAGCCAAGATACCTGGGAATCGGGCTACACCTTC. Protein product: CASSQDTWESGYTF.